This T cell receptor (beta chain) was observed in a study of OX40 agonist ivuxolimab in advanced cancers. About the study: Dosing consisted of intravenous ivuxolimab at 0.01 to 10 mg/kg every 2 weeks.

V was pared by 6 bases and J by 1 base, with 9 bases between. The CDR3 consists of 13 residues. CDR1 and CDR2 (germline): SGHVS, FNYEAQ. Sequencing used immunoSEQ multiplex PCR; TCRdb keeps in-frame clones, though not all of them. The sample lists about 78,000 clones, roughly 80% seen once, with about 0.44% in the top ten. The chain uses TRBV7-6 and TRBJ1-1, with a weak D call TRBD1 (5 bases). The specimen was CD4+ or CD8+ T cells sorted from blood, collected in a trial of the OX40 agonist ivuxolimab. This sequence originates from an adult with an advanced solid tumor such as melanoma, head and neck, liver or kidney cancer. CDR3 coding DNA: TGTGCCAGCAGTTTCGGGGGGAACACTGAAGCTTTCTTT. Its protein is CASSFGGNTEAFF.